The T cell receptor (beta chain) under discussion was sequenced for a study of molecular identifiers for immune sequencing clone quantification. This clonotype was detected ten times or more. Its specificity is not known. Each library that profiled naive CD8 cells came from roughly 20,000 to 1,000,000 sorted cells with 10%, 30% or 50% RNA. In the sort, naive CD8 T cells were defined as CD8+CD4-CCR7+CD45RA+. TCRdb called the PCR reads again in MiXCR, with one record for every CDR3 protein. The table has 85,000 to 100,000 distinct CDR3 sequences, 24% seen once; the top ten hold around 0.92%. Overall study results and limits: Effector cells had over 99% of their molecules in clones above 20 RNA copies, while naive cells had under 1%. Highly expanded clone sizes could be underestimated by identical TCR molecules that share a barcode.

The TCR originated in a human donor in good health. Some libraries in this study had Jurkat cell RNA spiked in. Sequenced: naive CD8+ T cells from blood, with Jurkat cell RNA spiked in. Described subset: FACS-sorted CD8+CD4-CCR7+CD45RA+ naive T cells.

CDR3 protein: CASSYPEGATNTQYF. CDR3 coding DNA: TGTGCCAGCAGTTACCCGGAGGGAGCGACGAATACGCAGTATTTT. The J gene is TRBJ2-3, the V gene TRBV6-2 or TRBV6-3, with a possible D match to TRBD2 (6 bases). Trimming shortened V by 2 bases and J by 7 bases, and 16 bases separated the two germline ends. The CDR3 extends over 15 amino acids. In germline, CDR1 is MNHEY, CDR2 SVGEGT.